This passage covers 8 T cell receptor beta chains from one sample sequenced in a study of T cells in Graves' hyperthyroidism and ophthalmopathy. RNA transcripts were the template for amplifying TCR beta CDR3 regions. HTBI primers were employed in a first-round RT-PCR of the TCR CDR3. From the multiplex PCR reads, TCRdb called clonotypes with MiXCR, one entry per CDR3 protein. The sample lists under 350,000 distinct CDR3 sequences, approximately 14% occurring once. The sample was blood. These receptors originate from a middle-aged woman with Graves' ophthalmopathy.

This clonotype was picked up many times. The V call is TRBV27, the J call TRBJ2-7; D is unclear. The CDR3 is 13 residues long. The germline V and J ends were trimmed by 0 bases and 4 bases, with 7 bases remaining between them. The germline V gene encodes CDR1 MNHEY and CDR2 SMNVEV (reference sequence). The CDR3 DNA reads TGTGCCAGCAGTTTATCGTCCCCATACGAGCAGTACTTC. It specifies CASSLSSPYEQYF.

The chain recombines TRBV20-1 with TRBJ2-5; no reliable D call. The CDR3 sequence is 12 residues long. Trimming left V 3 bases short and J 4 bases short, with 9 bases between. Germline assignment: CDR1 DFQATT and CDR2 SNEGSKA (reference sequence). The CDR3 here is CSARSDGETQYF. DNA for the CDR3: TGCAGTGCTAGGTCCGACGGAGAGACCCAGTACTTC.

This clonotype was observed a handful of times. The chain combines TRBV3-1 with TRBJ2-3; no clear D gene. Trimming cost V 2 bases and J 3 bases, with 21 bases left between them. Germline lookup yields CDR1 LGHDT and CDR2 YNNKEL (reference sequence). The CDR3 covers 18 residues. The CDR3 spells CASSQSSSRRSPTDTQYF. The CDR3 DNA sequence: TGTGCCAGCAGCCAATCGTCGAGTAGGCGAAGTCCTACAGATACGCAGTATTTT.

This clonotype has a count of ten or more. J is TRBJ2-7 and V is TRBV7-9, with 7 bases aligning to TRBD1. The trim removed 4 bases at V and 4 bases at J, leaving 7 bases unmatched. The CDR3 runs to 14 residues. Germline CDR1 reads SEHNR; CDR2 reads FQNEAQ (reference sequence). CDR3 sequence (DNA): TGTGCCAGCAGCTCGGACAGGCCTCCGTACGAGCAGTACTTC. Residues: CASSSDRPPYEQYF.

This clonotype was detected ten times or more. This chain joins TRBV20-1 and TRBJ2-3, with 7 bases aligning to TRBD2. Trimming at V came to 8 bases and at J to 0 bases, leaving 5 bases not matched to a gene. The CDR3 is made up of 13 amino acids. CDR1 and CDR2 from the germline V gene are DFQATT and SNEGSKA (reference sequence). In DNA, the CDR3 is TGCAGTCCTCGAGCGGGGAGCACAGATACGCAGTATTTT. This sequence encodes CSPRAGSTDTQYF.

This chain uses TRBV6-1 with TRBJ1-3, with D possibly TRBD1 on 6 matching bases. Germline CDR1 is MNHNS and CDR2 is SASEGT. V lost 5 bases and J 3 bases, leaving 11 bases between the germline ends. This CDR3 spans 14 amino acids. CDR3 in amino acids: CASSPGTLGNTIYF. In DNA, the CDR3 is TGTGCCAGCAGTCCAGGGACACTTGGAAACACCATATATTTT.

The chain couples TRBV12-3 or TRBV12-4 to TRBJ1-2; D uncertain. V gave up 8 bases and J gave up 2 bases, with 18 bases separating them. There are 15 residues in the CDR3. Here the CDR3 DNA reads TGTGCCAGCTCAGACCCCACGGTCCGGAACTATGGCTACACCTTC. Amino acid sequence: CASSDPTVRNYGYTF.

This clonotype was recorded many times. The rearrangement links TRBV20-1 to TRBJ2-5; 11 nucleotides agree with TRBD2. This CDR3 contains 16 residues. J lost 5 bases, V lost 6 bases, and 14 bases had no gene match. CDR1 is DFQATT and CDR2 is SNEGSKA in the germline V gene (reference sequence). The CDR3 spells CSATLTSGGSRETQYF. The CDR3 nucleotides are TGCAGTGCCACCCTAACTAGCGGGGGAAGTCGGGAGACCCAGTACTTC.